The T cell receptor (beta chain) described here comes from a study of cytomegalovirus exposure and HLA in healthy donors. General study results and limits: Cytomegalovirus-associated status was assigned to 150 or so TCR beta chains. Using a false discovery rate of 0.05, a later analysis showed that approximately 16,000 TCR beta sequences were associated with HLA alleles.

About this clone: Antigen unknown.

The CDR3 is 13 amino acids. V was shortened by 1 base and J by 6 bases, with 9 bases between the two germline ends. The germline gives CDR1 SGHTA, CDR2 FQGNSA. The PCR contained 60 Vbeta and 13 Jbeta primers. Produced via immunoSEQ multiplex PCR; TCRdb's table is partial and in-frame only. Found here are around 200,000 clones, about 80% of them singletons; the top ten hold roughly 0.7%. Whereas donors were nominally healthy upon sampling, unrecorded immune exposures were probable. Sequencing was done on a sample of PBMCs. The sequence was obtained from a boy aged 5-17 years in good health and CMV-seronegative. V usage is TRBV7-2 and J usage is TRBJ1-1; perhaps TRBD1 as D (5 bases). The CDR3, as DNA: TGTGCCAGCAGCTTAGAAGGGGTGGCTGAAGCTTTCTTT. Translating it yields CASSLEGVAEAFF.